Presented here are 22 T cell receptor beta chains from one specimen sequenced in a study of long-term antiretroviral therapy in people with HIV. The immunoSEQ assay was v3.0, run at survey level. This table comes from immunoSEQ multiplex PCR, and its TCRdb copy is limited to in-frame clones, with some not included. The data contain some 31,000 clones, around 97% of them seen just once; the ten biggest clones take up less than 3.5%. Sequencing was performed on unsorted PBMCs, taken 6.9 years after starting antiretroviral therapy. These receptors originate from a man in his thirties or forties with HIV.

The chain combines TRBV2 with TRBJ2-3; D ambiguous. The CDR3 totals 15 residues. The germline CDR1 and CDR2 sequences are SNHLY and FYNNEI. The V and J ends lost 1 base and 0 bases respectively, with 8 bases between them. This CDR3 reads CASSEDGTSTDTQYF. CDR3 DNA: TGTGCCAGCAGTGAAGACGGAACGAGCACAGATACGCAGTATTTT.

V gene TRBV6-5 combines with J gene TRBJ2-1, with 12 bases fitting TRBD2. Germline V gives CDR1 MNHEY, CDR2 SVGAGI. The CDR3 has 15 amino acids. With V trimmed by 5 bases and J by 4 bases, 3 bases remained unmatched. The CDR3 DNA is TGTGCCAGCAGTCCTAGCGGGGGGGCTTACAATGAGCAGTTCTTC. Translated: CASSPSGGAYNEQFF.

The CDR3 nucleotides read TGTGCTAGTGGCCCTCGGGGGGGTAATCAGCCCCAGCATTTT. Its translation is CASGPRGGNQPQHF. The gene calls are TRBV12-5 and TRBJ1-5; D might be TRBD1 (5 bases). V lost 6 bases and J lost 4, with 13 bases in between. The CDR3 has 14 amino acids. Germline CDR1 LGHNT, CDR2 FRNRAP.

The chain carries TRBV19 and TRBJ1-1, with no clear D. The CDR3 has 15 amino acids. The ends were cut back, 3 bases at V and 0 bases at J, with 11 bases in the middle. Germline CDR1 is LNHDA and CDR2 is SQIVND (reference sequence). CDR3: CASSMFTELNTEAFF. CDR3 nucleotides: TGTGCCAGTAGTATGTTTACGGAACTGAACACTGAAGCTTTCTTT.

The CDR3 nucleotides are TGTGCCAGCAGCTTTATCGGGGAGACCCAGTACTTC. Amino acid sequence: CASSFIGETQYF. The chain employs TRBV11-2 and TRBJ2-5; D uncertain. V was cut by 3 bases and J by 5 bases, with 7 bases left in between. Germline V gives CDR1 SGHAT, CDR2 FQNNGV. The CDR3 spans 12 residues.

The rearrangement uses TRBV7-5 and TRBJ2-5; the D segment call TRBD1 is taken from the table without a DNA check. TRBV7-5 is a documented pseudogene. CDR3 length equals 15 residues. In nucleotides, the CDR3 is TGTGCCAGCAGCCTCGCTTGGGGGCGGCAAGAGACCCAGTACTTC. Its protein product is CASSLAWGRQETQYF.

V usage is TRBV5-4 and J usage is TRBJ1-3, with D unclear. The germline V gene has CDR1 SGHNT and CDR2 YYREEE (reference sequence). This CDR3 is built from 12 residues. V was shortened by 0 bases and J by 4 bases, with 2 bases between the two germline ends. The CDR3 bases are TGTGCCAGCAGCTTGGGAGGAAACACCATATATTTT. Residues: CASSLGGNTIYF.

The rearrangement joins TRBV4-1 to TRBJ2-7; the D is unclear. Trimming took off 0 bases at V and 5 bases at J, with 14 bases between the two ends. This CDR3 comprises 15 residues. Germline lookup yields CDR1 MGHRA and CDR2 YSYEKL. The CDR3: CASSQEGLAGDEQYF. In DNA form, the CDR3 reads TGCGCCAGCAGCCAAGAAGGGTTAGCTGGCGACGAGCAGTACTTC.

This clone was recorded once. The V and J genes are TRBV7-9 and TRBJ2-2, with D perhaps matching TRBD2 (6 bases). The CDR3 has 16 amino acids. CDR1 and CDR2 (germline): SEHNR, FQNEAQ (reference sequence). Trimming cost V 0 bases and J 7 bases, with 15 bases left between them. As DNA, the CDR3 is TGTGCCAGCAGCTTAGCGGGCGGGGTTCAAGACGGGGAGCTGTTTTTT. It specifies CASSLAGGVQDGELFF. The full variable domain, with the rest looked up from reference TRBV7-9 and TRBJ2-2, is DTGVSQNPRHKITKRGQNVTFRCDPISEHNRLYWYRQTLGQGPEFLTYFQNEAQLEKSRLLSDRFSAERPKGSFSTLEIQRTEQGDSAMYLCASSLAGGVQDGELFFGEGSRLTVL.

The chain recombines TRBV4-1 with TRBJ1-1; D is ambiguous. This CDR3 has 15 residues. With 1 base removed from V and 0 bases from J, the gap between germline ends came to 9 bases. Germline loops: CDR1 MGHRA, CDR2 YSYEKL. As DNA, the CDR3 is TGCGCCAGCAGCCAAGTTCAGGCCATGAACACTGAAGCTTTCTTT. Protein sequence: CASSQVQAMNTEAFF.

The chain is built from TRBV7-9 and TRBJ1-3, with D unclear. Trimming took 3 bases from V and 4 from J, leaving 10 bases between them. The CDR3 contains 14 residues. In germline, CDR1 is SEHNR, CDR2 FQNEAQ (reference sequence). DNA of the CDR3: TGTGCCAGCAGCTTGTCCTCGTCCGGAAACACCATATATTTT. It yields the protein CASSLSSSGNTIYF.

The CDR3 is CATMTSGTDYEQYF. The CDR3 bases are TGTGCTACCATGACTAGCGGGACTGACTACGAGCAGTACTTC. The chain is built from TRBV12-5 and TRBJ2-7; TRBD2 aligns across 11 bases. The V gene end was trimmed by 10 bases and the J gene end by 3 bases; junction bases not matched to a gene: 8. The CDR3 is made up of 14 amino acids. From germline, CDR1 is LGHNT and CDR2 FRNRAP.

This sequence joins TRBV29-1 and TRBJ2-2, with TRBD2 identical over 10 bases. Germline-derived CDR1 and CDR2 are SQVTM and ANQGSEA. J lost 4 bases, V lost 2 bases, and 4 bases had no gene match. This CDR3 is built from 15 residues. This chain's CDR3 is CSVELGLASTGELFF. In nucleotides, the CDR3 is TGCAGCGTTGAACTGGGACTAGCGAGCACCGGGGAGCTGTTTTTT.

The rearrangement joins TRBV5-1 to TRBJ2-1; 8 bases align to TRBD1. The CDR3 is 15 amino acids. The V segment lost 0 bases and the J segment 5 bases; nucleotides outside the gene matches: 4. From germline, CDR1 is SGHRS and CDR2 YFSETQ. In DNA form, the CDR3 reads TGCGCCAGCAGCTTGGTACGGACAGGGCACAATGAGCAGTTCTTC. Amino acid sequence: CASSLVRTGHNEQFF.

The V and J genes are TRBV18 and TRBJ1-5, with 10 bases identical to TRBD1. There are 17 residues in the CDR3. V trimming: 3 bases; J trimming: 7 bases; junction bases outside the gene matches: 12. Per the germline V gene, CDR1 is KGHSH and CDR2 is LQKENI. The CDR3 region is CASSPTSGQGGSQPQHF. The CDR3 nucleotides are TGTGCCAGCTCACCGACTTCTGGACAGGGGGGTAGCCAGCCCCAGCATTTT.

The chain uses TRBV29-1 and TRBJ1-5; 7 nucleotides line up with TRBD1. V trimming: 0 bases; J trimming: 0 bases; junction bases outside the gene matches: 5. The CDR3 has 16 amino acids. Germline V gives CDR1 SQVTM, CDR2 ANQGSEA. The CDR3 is CSVEDTGTVSNQPQHF. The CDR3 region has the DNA TGCAGCGTTGAAGATACTGGGACAGTTAGCAATCAGCCCCAGCATTTT.

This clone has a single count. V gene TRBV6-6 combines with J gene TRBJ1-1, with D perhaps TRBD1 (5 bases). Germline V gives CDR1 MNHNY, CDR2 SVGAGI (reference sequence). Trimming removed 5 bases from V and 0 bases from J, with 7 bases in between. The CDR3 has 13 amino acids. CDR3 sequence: CASSLTVNTEAFF. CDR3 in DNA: TGTGCCAGCAGTCTGACAGTGAACACTGAAGCTTTCTTT.

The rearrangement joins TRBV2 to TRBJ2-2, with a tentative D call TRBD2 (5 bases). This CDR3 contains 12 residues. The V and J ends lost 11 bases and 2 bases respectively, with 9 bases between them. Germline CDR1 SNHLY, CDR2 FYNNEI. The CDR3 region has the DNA TGTGCCTACGGACTTAACACCGGGGAGCTGTTTTTT. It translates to CAYGLNTGELFF. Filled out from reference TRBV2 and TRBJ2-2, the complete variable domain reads EPEVTQTPSHQVTQMGQEVILRCVPISNHLYFYWYRQILGQKVEFLVSFYNNEISEKSEIFDDQFSVERPDGSNFTLKIRSTKLEDSAMYFCAYGLNTGELFFGEGSRLTVL.

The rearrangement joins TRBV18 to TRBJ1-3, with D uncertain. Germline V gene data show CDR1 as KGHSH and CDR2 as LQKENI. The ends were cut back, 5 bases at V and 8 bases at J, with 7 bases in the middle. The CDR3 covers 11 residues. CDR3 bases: TGTGCCAGCTCAAGTCGGGACACCATATATTTT. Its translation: CASSSRDTIYF.

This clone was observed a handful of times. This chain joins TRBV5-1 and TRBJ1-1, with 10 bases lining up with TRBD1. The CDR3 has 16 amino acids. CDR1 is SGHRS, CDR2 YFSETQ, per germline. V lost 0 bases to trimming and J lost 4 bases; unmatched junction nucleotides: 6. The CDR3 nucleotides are TGCGCCAGCAGCTTGGGGACAGGGGGTTATGGCACTGAAGCTTTCTTT. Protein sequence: CASSLGTGGYGTEAFF.

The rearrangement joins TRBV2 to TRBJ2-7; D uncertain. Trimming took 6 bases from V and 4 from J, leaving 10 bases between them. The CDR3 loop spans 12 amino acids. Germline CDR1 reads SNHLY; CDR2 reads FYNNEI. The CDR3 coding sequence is TGTGCCAGCAGCCCGGTTGGATACGAGCAGTACTTC. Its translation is CASSPVGYEQYF.

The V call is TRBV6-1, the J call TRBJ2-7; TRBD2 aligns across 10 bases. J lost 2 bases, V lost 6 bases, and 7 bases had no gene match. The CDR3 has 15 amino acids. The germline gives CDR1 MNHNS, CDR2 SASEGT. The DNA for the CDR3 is TGTGCCAGCAGCAAAGCGGGGACTAGCGCCTACGAGCAGTACTTC. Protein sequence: CASSKAGTSAYEQYF.